This TCR beta chain was identified during a study of human T cells and chemical hapten exposure. The time point is: patch test 1, 2 weeks after DPC sensitization. As for treatment: therapeutic diphenylcyclopropenone sensitization with weekly scalp DPC. The CDR3 runs to 18 residues. V dropped 0 bases and J dropped 3; count of bases not matched to a gene: 7. Germline values: CDR1 MRHNA, CDR2 SNTAGT. One entry per CDR3 protein results from TCRdb running MiXCR on the RACE reads. Among 300,000 to 400,000 distinct CDR3 sequences, approximately 6.9% were seen once, and the ten largest hold more than 7%. The sequences come from whole blood, collected in connection with sensitization to the hapten diphenylcyclopropenone (DPC). The origin of this receptor is a woman aged 18-30 years with alopecia areata. Some clones in this sample may be carry-over from other donors' samples. V and J are TRBV6-4 and TRBJ2-3; TRBD2 matches 12 bases. The CDR3 here is CASSDSPSGGGGTDTQYF. CDR3 DNA sequence: TGTGCCAGCAGTGACTCGCCTAGCGGGGGGGGCGGTACAGATACGCAGTATTTT.